This note documents a single T cell receptor beta chain sequence. Participants, about 18 to 90 years old, spanned fewer than 25 US areas. Allocation to cohorts depended on clinical history reported by the participants. Two negative PCRs, clearance, or symptom resolution were required of recovered Cohort 3 donors. The source of the sample is a study of blood T cell repertoires in COVID-19. Germline assignment: CDR1 SGDLS and CDR2 YYNGEE. Trimming pared 4 bases from V and 0 bases from J, leaving 11 bases between. This CDR3 has 15 residues. In the authors' methods: The assay estimated nucleated cells by amplifying reference gene primers. Clones were read by immunoSEQ multiplex PCR, and TCRdb kept only the in-frame ones, dropping some. That table supplies the V and J calls and clone size; D and trimming were determined from the DNA. The data hold about 200,000 clones, with 80% to 85% observed a single time.

This receptor was taken from a man aged 35-49 years who had recovered from COVID-19. The chain employs TRBV9 and TRBJ1-3; D not resolved. The sequencing input was PBMCs or T cells enriched from blood (not recorded which). The DNA for the CDR3 is TGTGCCAGCAGCCCTACCGCCGGCTCTGGAAACACCATATATTTT. Residues: CASSPTAGSGNTIYF.